The rows below give T cell receptor beta chains drawn from one sample of a study of blood T cells in healthy people across ages. A single record per CDR3 protein comes from TCRdb applying MiXCR to the 5' RACE reads. The sample shows fewer than 700,000 distinct CDR3 sequences, around half of them seen only once. Sequencing input: blood. The receptors were gathered from a man at least 80 years old in good health. Both conserved end residues are part of each CDR3. A D gene is named only where the DNA matches it firmly. Clone size is not always given. Where it is, it says once, few, many or a class for expanded clones.

D gene: TRBD2; V gene: TRBV20-1; CDR3 length: 15; J gene: TRBJ2-5; clone size: few; CDR3 DNA: TGCAGTGCTAGTGGGCTCCGGGAGCGGGAGGAGACCCAGTACTTC; CDR3 protein: CSASGLREREETQYF
D gene: TRBD2; V gene: TRBV10-3; CDR3 length: 15; J gene: TRBJ2-1; clone size: few; CDR3 DNA: TGTGCCATCAGTGCGACTAGCGGGAGTACCAATGAGCAGTTCTTC; CDR3 protein: CAISATSGSTNEQFF
D gene: -; V gene: TRBV2; CDR3 length: 13; J gene: TRBJ2-7; clone size: -; CDR3 DNA: TGTGCCAGCAGTGTTCCCCTCTCGGGCCAGCAGTACTTC; CDR3 protein: CASSVPLSGQQYF
D gene: TRBD1; V gene: TRBV11-2; CDR3 length: 14; J gene: TRBJ2-7; clone size: -; CDR3 DNA: TGTGCCAGCAGCACGGACAGGGGGGGGTACGAGCAGTACTTC; CDR3 protein: CASSTDRGGYEQYF
D gene: TRBD2; V gene: TRBV14; CDR3 length: 12; J gene: TRBJ2-5; clone size: -; CDR3 DNA: TGTGCCCCACTCGCGGGGGAAGAGACCCAGTACTTC; CDR3 protein: CAPLAGEETQYF
D gene: -; V gene: TRBV4-2; CDR3 length: 15; J gene: TRBJ1-1; clone size: -; CDR3 DNA: TGTGCCAGCAGCCTCCAACGTAAGGCGGACACTGAAGCTTTCTTT; CDR3 protein: CASSLQRKADTEAFF
D gene: -; V gene: TRBV7-2; CDR3 length: 15; J gene: TRBJ2-3; clone size: -; CDR3 DNA: TGTGCCAGCAGCTTAACTCCCATAGGGGCAGATACGCAGTATTTT; CDR3 protein: CASSLTPIGADTQYF
D gene: -; V gene: TRBV5-1; CDR3 length: 13; J gene: TRBJ2-1; clone size: many; CDR3 DNA: TGCGCCAGCAGCCCGGACTATCTCAATGAGCAGTTCTTC; CDR3 protein: CASSPDYLNEQFF
D gene: TRBD2; V gene: TRBV4-3; CDR3 length: 15; J gene: TRBJ2-1; clone size: -; CDR3 DNA: TGCGCCAGCAGCCTTGGGACTAGCGGGGGTGATGAGCAGTTCTTC; CDR3 protein: CASSLGTSGGDEQFF
D gene: -; V gene: TRBV6-2/TRBV6-3; CDR3 length: 13; J gene: TRBJ1-1; clone size: -; CDR3 DNA: TGTGCCAGCACCGATCAGCTGAACACTGAAGCTTTCTTT; CDR3 protein: CASTDQLNTEAFF
D gene: TRBD2; V gene: TRBV20-1; CDR3 length: 15; J gene: TRBJ2-1; clone size: -; CDR3 DNA: TGCAGTGCCATAAATCCTAGCGGGAGTTGGCAGGAGCAGTTCTTC; CDR3 protein: CSAINPSGSWQEQFF
D gene: -; V gene: TRBV7-2; CDR3 length: 16; J gene: TRBJ2-5; clone size: -; CDR3 DNA: TGTGCCAGCAGCTTAGCGGGGGTGAAAAGCCGAGAGACCCAGTACTTC; CDR3 protein: CASSLAGVKSRETQYF
D gene: -; V gene: TRBV15; CDR3 length: 16; J gene: TRBJ2-6; clone size: few; CDR3 DNA: TGTGCCACCAGCAGAGATCGGGAGTCTGGGGCCAACGTCCTGACTTTC; CDR3 protein: CATSRDRESGANVLTF
D gene: TRBD1; V gene: TRBV4-3; CDR3 length: 15; J gene: TRBJ2-5; clone size: -; CDR3 DNA: TGCGCCAGCAGCCAAGATGGACAGGGGGCGTGGGAGCAGTACTTC; CDR3 protein: CASSQDGQGAWEQYF